A selection of T cell receptor beta chains follows, all from one sample in a study of cytomegalovirus exposure and HLA in healthy donors. Sequencing was performed with immunoSEQ multiplex PCR; in TCRdb, only in-frame clones are kept and a portion is missing. The sample has about 82,000 clones; about 92% are singletons. The sample comprised PBMCs. The source is a man between 18 and 29 years old in good health and CMV-seronegative. CDR3s leave out the opening cysteine and the closing phenylalanine or tryptophan. The size of a clone is reported for some rows only, either as once, few or many, or as a class for expanded clones.

TRBV5-5	TRBJ2-1	few	ASSLQGYNEQF
TRBV28	TRBJ1-3	.	ASSKNDRVIFGNTIY
TRBV5-4	TRBJ2-2	.	ASSPYGRAKSGELF
TRBV27	TRBJ2-5	.	ATKGGGRGLETQY
TRBV2	TRBJ1-2	.	ASRAGQTNYGYT
TRBV19	TRBJ1-1	.	ASNPRDRATEAF
TRBV7-9	TRBJ2-5	.	ASCSLTSGTQETQY
TRBV6-5	TRBJ1-1	.	ASSYSTATEAF
TRBV18	TRBJ2-6	.	ASSPTPSGANVLT
TRBV19	TRBJ2-3	.	ASTGGSLTDTQY
TRBV14	TRBJ1-1	.	ASSRWTENTEAF
TRBV15	TRBJ1-5	.	ATSRDQVYSNQPQH
TRBV5-1	TRBJ2-5	.	ASSLGQGIETQY
TRBV6-5	TRBJ1-2	.	ASSLGEDYGYT
TRBV7-9	TRBJ1-1	.	ASSFWGQGEAF
TRBV5-1	TRBJ1-2	.	ASSLGDTPNYGYT
TRBV7-2	TRBJ1-1	.	ASSLGRAGDAEAF
TRBV28	TRBJ2-1	.	ASSLAGQGAYEQF
TRBV9	TRBJ2-7	.	ASSAIGGARTYEQY
TRBV4-1	TRBJ2-3	.	ASSKSGGPDTQY
TRBV2	TRBJ1-6	.	ASSVSALVRWVGGSPLH
TRBV19	TRBJ1-5	.	ASSIPLGQGNQPQH
TRBV19	TRBJ2-4	few	ASSTGLEGKNIQY
TRBV4-2	TRBJ1-1	.	ASSQAQGTLNTEAF
TRBV11-3	TRBJ2-1	.	ASSSQRERNEQF
TRBV30	TRBJ1-4	.	AWGPGQGHEKLF
TRBV11-3	TRBJ2-7	.	ASSLELSSYEQY
TRBV7-2	TRBJ1-5	few	ASSLVVEGQPQH
TRBV5-4	TRBJ1-1	.	ASRLGQLNTEAF
TRBV4-1	TRBJ1-2	.	ASSQGHRVTPGYGYT
TRBV11-1	TRBJ1-1	few	ASRGDRMAF
TRBV2	TRBJ1-1	.	ASSEIRWDRGQWRNTEAF
TRBV7-9	TRBJ2-2	.	ASSFGTGRGTGELF
TRBV29-1	TRBJ2-7	once	SVVFGVRGEQY
TRBV2	TRBJ1-5	.	ASKKGRDSNQPQH
TRBV5-1	TRBJ1-4	.	ASSWTGVGEKLF
TRBV7-9	TRBJ2-2	.	ASSLVGGHTGELF
TRBV11-2	TRBJ1-4	.	ASSLQNEKLF
TRBV19	TRBJ2-7	.	ASSSVYYYEQY
TRBV4-3	TRBJ2-1	.	ASSQEPTGGRLNEQF
TRBV5-4	TRBJ2-2	.	ASSLQAPGELF
TRBV11-3	TRBJ2-5	.	ASSLGFGRAAETQY
TRBV7-3	TRBJ2-3	.	ASSLRRGADTQY
TRBV29-1	TRBJ2-2	.	SATLRRGAGELF
TRBV6-4	TRBJ2-1	.	ASSDSGGRGHNEQF
TRBV18	TRBJ2-5	.	ASSPRTGGETQY
TRBV7-6	TRBJ2-3	.	ASSREREGLY
TRBV10-2	TRBJ1-2	.	ASTDRGQRGYT
TRBV5-6	TRBJ2-7	.	ASTGKTGSEQY
TRBV23-1	TRBJ1-4	.	ASSQSAEKLF